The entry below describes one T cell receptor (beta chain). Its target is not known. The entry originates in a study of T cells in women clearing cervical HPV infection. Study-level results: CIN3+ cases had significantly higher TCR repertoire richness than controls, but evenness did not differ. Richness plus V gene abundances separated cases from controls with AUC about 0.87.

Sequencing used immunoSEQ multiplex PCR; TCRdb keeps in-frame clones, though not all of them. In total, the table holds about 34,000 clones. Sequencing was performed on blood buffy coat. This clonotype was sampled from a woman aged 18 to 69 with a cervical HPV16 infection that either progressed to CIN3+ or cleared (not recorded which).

The part of the CDR3 DNA that was read is TGTGCCATCAGTGAGGTCTCTAGCGGGAGGCGAAACAATGAG. It codes for CAISEVSSGRRNNE. The CDR3 as a whole reads CAISEVSSGRRNNEQFF. The rearrangement links TRBV10-3 to TRBJ2-1, with 11 bases aligning to TRBD2. With the read ending 3 residues before the CDR3 end, the germline J gene is used to fill in that end. The CDR3 has 17 amino acids. V lost 2 bases and J lost 5; bases outside the gene matches: 8. The germline gives CDR1 ENHRY, CDR2 SYGVKD.